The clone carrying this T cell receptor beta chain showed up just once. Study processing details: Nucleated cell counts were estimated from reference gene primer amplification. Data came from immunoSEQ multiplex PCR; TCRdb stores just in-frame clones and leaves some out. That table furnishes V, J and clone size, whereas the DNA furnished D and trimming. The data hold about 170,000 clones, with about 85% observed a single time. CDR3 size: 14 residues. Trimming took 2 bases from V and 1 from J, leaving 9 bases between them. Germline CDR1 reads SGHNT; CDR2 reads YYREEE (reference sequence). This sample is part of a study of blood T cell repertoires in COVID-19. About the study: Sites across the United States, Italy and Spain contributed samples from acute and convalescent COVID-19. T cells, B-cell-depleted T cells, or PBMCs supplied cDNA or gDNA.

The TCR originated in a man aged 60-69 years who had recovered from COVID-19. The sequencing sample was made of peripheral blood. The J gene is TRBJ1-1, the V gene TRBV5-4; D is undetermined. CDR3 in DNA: TGTGCCAGCAGCTTTACTAAAGGGAACACTGAAGCTTTCTTT. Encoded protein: CASSFTKGNTEAFF.